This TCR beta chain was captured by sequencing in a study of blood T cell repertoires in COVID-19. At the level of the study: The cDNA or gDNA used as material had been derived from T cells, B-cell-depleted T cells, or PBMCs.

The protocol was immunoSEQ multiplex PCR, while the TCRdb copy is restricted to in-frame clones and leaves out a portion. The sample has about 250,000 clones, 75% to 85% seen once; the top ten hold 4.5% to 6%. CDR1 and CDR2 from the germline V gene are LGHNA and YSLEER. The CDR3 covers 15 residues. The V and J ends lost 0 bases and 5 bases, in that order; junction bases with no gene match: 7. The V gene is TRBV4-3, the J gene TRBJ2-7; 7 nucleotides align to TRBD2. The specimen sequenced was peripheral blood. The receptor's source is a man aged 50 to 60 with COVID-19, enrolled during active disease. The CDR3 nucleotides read TGCGCCAGCAGCCAAGATTGGGGGGGGTCGGACGAGCAGTACTTC. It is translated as CASSQDWGGSDEQYF.